This is a list of T cell receptor beta chains from one sample in a study of blood T cells in healthy people across ages. Via MiXCR, TCRdb re-called the 5' RACE reads, giving one row per CDR3 protein. The data hold 850,000 to 1,000,000 distinct CDR3 sequences, with around 48% observed a single time. Material for sequencing was blood. The receptors here all came from a young man in good health. Both conserved end residues are part of each CDR3. The D gene is left open where the match is weak. Expanded clones are given a class, and other clones once, few, many or no size at all.

v_call,j_call,clone_size,d_call,cdr3_aa,cdr3_nt
TRBV20-1,TRBJ2-3,NA,NA,CSARDQSITDTQYF,TGCAGTGCCAGGGATCAGAGTATCACAGATACGCAGTATTTT
TRBV2,TRBJ2-7,few,TRBD1,CASRGDRVYEQYF,TGTGCCAGCAGGGGGGACAGAGTCTACGAGCAGTACTTC
TRBV20-1,TRBJ2-5,NA,TRBD2,CSAPRLAGAHPQETQYF,TGCAGTGCTCCCCGACTAGCGGGGGCCCACCCTCAAGAGACCCAGTACTTC
TRBV28,TRBJ2-7,few,NA,CASSFGIYEQYF,TGTGCCAGCAGTTTTGGGATCTACGAGCAGTACTTC
TRBV6-2/TRBV6-3,TRBJ2-1,few,NA,CASSEGESYNEQFF,TGTGCCAGCTCAGAGGGGGAGAGCTACAATGAGCAGTTCTTC
TRBV5-1,TRBJ1-2,few,TRBD1,CASSSEAGGPGYTF,TGCGCCAGCAGCTCCGAAGCAGGGGGGCCTGGCTACACCTTC
TRBV7-9,TRBJ1-2,few,TRBD1,CASSWGQFYGYTF,TGTGCCAGCAGCTGGGGACAGTTCTATGGCTACACCTTC
TRBV6-1,TRBJ2-7,NA,NA,CASSEGRGRTYEQYF,TGTGCCAGCAGTGAAGGGCGGGGACGGACCTACGAGCAGTACTTC
TRBV2,TRBJ2-1,NA,NA,CASIRQVEETQFF,TGTGCCAGCATTAGACAGGTCGAAGAGACCCAGTTCTTC
TRBV3-1,TRBJ2-3,NA,NA,CASSQVIRDTQYF,TGTGCCAGCAGCCAAGTGATCCGGGATACGCAGTATTTT
TRBV6-2/TRBV6-3,TRBJ2-1,NA,TRBD1,CASTPDRIQRGNEQFF,TGTGCCAGCACCCCGGACAGGATCCAGCGAGGCAATGAGCAGTTCTTC
TRBV7-2,TRBJ1-6,NA,NA,CASSLEQASSYNSPLHF,TGTGCCAGCAGCTTAGAACAGGCGAGCTCCTATAATTCACCCCTCCACTTT
TRBV20-1,TRBJ2-3,NA,TRBD2,CSARDGRGGLRDTQYF,TGCAGTGCTAGAGATGGGCGGGGGGGCCTTCGGGATACGCAGTATTTT
TRBV18,TRBJ1-1,NA,NA,CASSGGMNTEAFF,TGTGCCAGCTCGGGGGGCATGAACACTGAAGCTTTCTTT
TRBV10-3,TRBJ1-4,few,NA,CAIGEADIATNEKLFF,TGTGCCATCGGGGAGGCAGACATTGCAACTAATGAAAAACTGTTTTTT
TRBV5-1,TRBJ2-6,NA,NA,CASRFGPTTTGANVLTF,TGCGCCAGCAGATTTGGCCCTACTACGACTGGGGCCAACGTCCTGACTTTC
TRBV25-1,TRBJ2-3,NA,NA,CASSEYSDTQYF,TGTGCCAGCAGTGAATATTCAGATACGCAGTATTTT
TRBV10-3,TRBJ2-1,many,NA,CAIRTQGTGYNEQFF,TGTGCCATCAGGACACAGGGTACCGGCTACAATGAGCAGTTCTTC
TRBV5-1,TRBJ2-7,NA,NA,CASSPSTDNNEQYF,TGCGCCAGCAGCCCATCGACAGATAACAATGAGCAGTACTTC
TRBV7-3,TRBJ1-4,once,TRBD1,CASSLMGQGIGEKLFF,TGTGCCAGCAGCTTAATGGGACAGGGGATTGGAGAAAAACTGTTTTTT
TRBV7-9,TRBJ1-5,many,TRBD1,CASSLGDSYQPQHF,TGTGCCAGCAGCTTGGGGGACAGCTACCAGCCCCAGCATTTT
TRBV28,TRBJ2-4,NA,NA,CASSLSEGNIQYF,TGTGCCAGCAGTTTGTCGGAGGGAAACATTCAGTACTTC
TRBV30,TRBJ1-6,NA,NA,CAWSGDTYIGMGNSPLHF,TGTGCCTGGAGCGGGGACACATATATCGGTATGGGAAATTCACCCCTCCACTTT
TRBV11-2,TRBJ2-3,NA,NA,CASGTRFDTQYF,TGTGCCAGCGGCACCCGTTTTGATACGCAGTATTTT
TRBV30,TRBJ2-3,NA,TRBD2,CARRGAGNTDTQYF,TGTGCCCGACGGGGAGCGGGGAACACAGATACGCAGTATTTT
TRBV3-1,TRBJ2-2,few,TRBD1,CASSAQDRGAGELFF,TGTGCCAGCAGCGCTCAGGACAGGGGGGCCGGGGAGCTGTTTTTT
TRBV6-4,TRBJ2-1,NA,NA,CASSSSDNNEQFF,TGTGCCAGCAGTTCATCGGATAACAATGAGCAGTTCTTC
TRBV21-1,TRBJ2-7,few,NA,CASSVLGTTYEQYF,TGTGCCAGCAGTGTCTTAGGGACGACCTACGAGCAGTACTTC
TRBV11-2,TRBJ2-7,NA,TRBD1,CASNVRRGGPAYEQYF,TGTGCCAGCAACGTAAGACGAGGGGGCCCAGCCTACGAGCAGTACTTC
TRBV5-1,TRBJ1-1,NA,NA,CASSSQLNTEAFF,TGCGCCAGCAGCTCCCAGCTGAACACTGAAGCTTTCTTT
TRBV9,TRBJ1-2,few,NA,CATSPGANYGYTF,TGTGCCACCAGCCCAGGGGCGAACTATGGCTACACCTTC
TRBV7-2,TRBJ1-4,few,TRBD1,CASSPGTGGEKLFF,TGTGCCAGCAGCCCCGGGACAGGCGGTGAAAAACTGTTTTTT
TRBV28,TRBJ2-7,NA,TRBD1,CASCLTGIYEQYF,TGTGCCAGCTGCTTGACAGGGATCTACGAGCAGTACTTC
TRBV6-1,TRBJ2-5,NA,TRBD1,CASNPTGTGLETQYF,TGTGCCAGTAACCCGACCGGGACAGGGTTAGAGACCCAGTACTTC
TRBV6-2/TRBV6-3,TRBJ2-4,NA,NA,CASSTTGIELAKNIQYF,TGTGCCAGCAGTACAACCGGTATCGAGCTAGCCAAAAACATTCAGTACTTC
TRBV21-1,TRBJ1-2,many,NA,CASSKVFRGYFYGYTF,TGTGCCAGCAGCAAAGTTTTTAGGGGTTACTTCTATGGCTACACCTTC
TRBV11-2,TRBJ2-7,NA,NA,CASSLERAGATSHEQYF,TGTGCCAGCAGCTTAGAGAGGGCGGGGGCTACGAGCCACGAGCAGTACTTC
TRBV29-1,TRBJ2-7,NA,TRBD1,CSVVDRGQYEQYF,TGCAGCGTTGTCGACAGGGGGCAGTACGAGCAGTACTTC
TRBV7-9,TRBJ1-4,many,NA,CASSPPLTRTGEKLFF,TGTGCCAGCAGCCCGCCGCTGACCCGTACGGGGGAAAAACTGTTTTTT
TRBV29-1,TRBJ1-2,few,NA,CSIWLSGYTF,TGCAGCATCTGGCTTAGTGGCTACACCTTC
TRBV6-2/TRBV6-3,TRBJ1-5,few,NA,CASSYASGVAQPQHF,TGTGCCAGCAGTTACGCTTCAGGGGTGGCTCAGCCCCAGCATTTT
TRBV9,TRBJ1-2,NA,TRBD1,CASSPLGQTANYGYTF,TGTGCCAGCAGCCCCTTGGGACAGACAGCTAACTATGGCTACACCTTC
TRBV29-1,TRBJ2-7,NA,TRBD1,CSVEGGDRGRYEQYF,TGCAGCGTTGAAGGGGGGGACAGGGGAAGATACGAGCAGTACTTC
TRBV5-1,TRBJ2-7,NA,NA,CASSLIGGGPYEQYF,TGCGCCAGCAGCTTGATAGGTGGGGGTCCCTACGAGCAGTACTTC
TRBV5-1,TRBJ2-5,NA,NA,CASSYDPQETQYF,TGCGCCAGCAGCTACGACCCGCAAGAGACCCAGTACTTC
TRBV11-2,TRBJ1-1,few,NA,CASSLSVLGVGTEAFF,TGTGCCAGCAGCTTAAGCGTCTTGGGTGTTGGCACTGAAGCTTTCTTT
TRBV5-1,TRBJ2-1,few,NA,CASSLAPGAGNEQFF,TGCGCCAGCAGCTTGGCCCCCGGGGCGGGTAATGAGCAGTTCTTC
TRBV5-1,TRBJ2-1,few,NA,CASSLAGDSYNEQFF,TGCGCCAGCAGCTTGGCGGGGGATTCCTACAATGAGCAGTTCTTC
TRBV6-1,TRBJ1-2,NA,TRBD1,CATGALGQGRRGYGYTF,TGTGCCACCGGCGCTTTGGGACAGGGAAGAAGGGGCTATGGCTACACCTTC
TRBV20-1,TRBJ2-7,few,TRBD2,CSARISGGIDEQYF,TGCAGTGCTAGGATTAGCGGGGGGATCGACGAGCAGTACTTC
TRBV25-1,TRBJ1-6,NA,NA,CASSEADSYSPLHF,TGTGCCAGCAGTGAAGCGGACAGTTATTCACCCCTCCACTTT
TRBV4-1,TRBJ2-1,NA,TRBD1,CASSNGTGEHNEQFF,TGCGCCAGCAGCAACGGTACAGGGGAGCACAATGAGCAGTTCTTC
TRBV20-1,TRBJ1-5,NA,NA,CSAPPGNSNQPQHF,TGCAGTGCTCCCCCGGGAAATAGCAATCAGCCCCAGCATTTT
TRBV5-1,TRBJ2-3,once,NA,CVSSKQGSGTDTQYF,TGCGTCAGCAGCAAACAGGGATCGGGCACAGATACGCAGTATTTT
TRBV20-1,TRBJ1-1,few,NA,CSSLRRDTEAFF,TGCAGTAGCCTCCGGAGGGACACTGAAGCTTTCTTT